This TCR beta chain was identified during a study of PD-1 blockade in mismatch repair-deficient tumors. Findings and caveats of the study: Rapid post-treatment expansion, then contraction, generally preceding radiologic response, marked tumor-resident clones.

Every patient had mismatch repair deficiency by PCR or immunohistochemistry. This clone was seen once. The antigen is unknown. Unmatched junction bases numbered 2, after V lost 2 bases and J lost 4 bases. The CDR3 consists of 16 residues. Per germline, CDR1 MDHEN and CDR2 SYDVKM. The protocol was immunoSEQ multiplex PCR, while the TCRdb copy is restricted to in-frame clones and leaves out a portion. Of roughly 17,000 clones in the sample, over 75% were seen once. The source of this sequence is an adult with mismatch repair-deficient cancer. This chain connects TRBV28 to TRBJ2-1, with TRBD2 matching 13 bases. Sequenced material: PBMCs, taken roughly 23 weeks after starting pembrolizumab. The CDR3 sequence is CASSLELAGGYNEQFF. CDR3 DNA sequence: TGTGCCAGCAGTTTAGAACTAGCGGGAGGGTACAATGAGCAGTTCTTC.